The clone carrying this TCR beta chain was counted a few times. The target antigen is unknown. The ends were cut back, 6 bases at V and 1 base at J, with 16 bases in the middle. Germline CDR1 is MNHNS and CDR2 is SASEGT. CDR3 length: 15 amino acids. The data belong to a study of T cells after yellow fever vaccination. Looking at the study overall: SMART-Seq v4 Ultra Low Input served to prepare low-cell-number fractions.

Regarding the study as a whole: The CD4 and CD8 compartments had a small share of their clonotypes in common. Contaminating bulk clonotypes could be abundant in FACS-sorted repertoires.

One entry per CDR3 protein, called by TCRdb with MiXCR from the 5' RACE reads. Among hundreds of thousands of distinct CDR3 sequences listed, approximately 10% were seen once. The gene calls are TRBV6-1 and TRBJ2-7, with D uncertain. The TCR was taken from a man between 18 and 35 years old who received the YFV17D yellow fever vaccine. Source: PBMCs, taken on the day of the first yellow fever vaccination. As DNA, the CDR3 is TGTGCCAGCAGGTCAAACCGTCTCCCGTCCTACGAGCAGTACGTC. Translated: CASRSNRLPSYEQYV.